This TCR beta chain was sequenced in a study of shared clonotypes between healthy human individuals (TCRdb year 2020). Concerning the study at large: Three men and two women, aged 18 to 49 years, made up the cohort. For each donor, CD4 naive and CD4 memory were each given three plates, CD8 naive was given two plates, and CD8 memory was given one plate. The study deeply sequenced blood TCR repertoires of five healthy adults to estimate repertoire size and the extent of clonotype sharing between individuals. To increase sequencing depth and limit assay-specific biases, different laboratories used diverse techniques to prepare libraries and sequence TCR repertoires. Leukapheresis yielded between about 0.85 and 10 billion PBMCs per donor. Study-wide conclusions, independent of this receptor: Only blood was sampled, and tissue TCR repertoires likely differ from those in blood. Pairwise subsampling indicated that sequencing depth was expected to affect the degree of clonotype sharing among donors. Sharing across four donors was observed for approximately 5% of naive CD4, 3% to 4% of naive CD8, over 2% of memory CD4, and 0.4% of memory CD8 clonotypes. Incomplete sequencing was indicated by rarefaction of sorted-subset datasets, despite the large sequencing depth. Compared with non-shared clonotypes, clonotypes shared by all four sorted-subset donors had higher generation probabilities. Naive subsets generally had larger estimated clonotype richness than memory subsets did. The small number of donors limited the genetic and exposure-history diversity represented.

The donors were healthy, HIV-negative adults who had no recently reported acute infections or vaccinations. All donors were Caucasian adults living in Nashville, Tennessee, USA. Magnetic negative selection was used to enrich CD4+ T cells, after which naive cells were positively selected on CD45RA and the negative fraction became the memory subset. Blood was collected by leukapheresis, and PBMCs were isolated by Ficoll-Histopaque density gradient centrifugation and then cryopreserved in liquid nitrogen vapor phase. Analytical flow cytometry was used to check the purity and quantity of each magnetically sorted T cell population. Genomic DNA was isolated from every sorted fraction and measured by UV absorbance on a Nanodrop 2000c. The CDR3 spans 16 residues, from the cysteine through the phenylalanine. Left in the record is the CDR3 DNA by itself, 48 bases read in frame from the first base. V drops 2 bases and J drops 4 bases, leaving 15 bases in between. CDR1 and CDR2 are read off the germline V gene as MNHEY and SVGAGI.

As concerns this clone: The target of this receptor is not known. No quality values exist for individual bases; no much larger clone is one base distant.

Using the deep immunoSEQ assay, TCR CDR3 regions were amplified from genomic DNA by multiplex PCR. Extracted genomic DNA from each cell subset was distributed evenly across all wells of several immunoSEQ 96-well plates, and each plate was treated as a replicate. For sorted subsets, 200 to 250 ng genomic DNA, equal to 30,000 to 35,000 T cell genomes, was loaded into each replicate PCR. The purified libraries were quantified using a Qubit 3.0 fluorometer, sized with a Bioanalyzer 2100, and then quantified again using the KAPA Library Quantification kit. Each immunoSEQ 96-well plate was sequenced on its own single-read 150-cycle Illumina NextSeq 550 flow cell. For the original study's pipeline: Because only junctional sequences without quality scores were contained in the immunoSEQ output, filtering matching that applied to full-length reads could not be performed. Sequences were annotated with PyIR, a Python wrapper for IgBLAST v1.9, using IMGT germline references to assign V/J genes and CDR3. Reads were filtered out if the reads had weak V/J assignments (E-value above 1e-6), no CDR3, stop codons, out-of-frame junctions, or ambiguous translated residues. V3J clonotypes were defined as sequences sharing an identical inferred V gene, J gene, and CDR3 amino acid sequence. To compute the percentage overlap between repertoires, the number of shared unique clonotypes was divided by the size of the smaller repertoire. Repertoire richness was assessed with RTK rarefaction, the Chao1 estimator, and Recon v2.1 estimates of unobserved clonotypes. For all TCRbeta clonotypes obtained by the gDNA method from a few donors, generation probabilities were computed with OLGA. Not all clones reach the TCRdb copy of this immuneACCESS table, which keeps in-frame sequences only. Checked studies attribute under half of the gap to unresolved V genes and leave the rest unexplained. V and J calls and clone size are as listed in that table; D and trimming were resolved from the DNA. The sample table holds millions of clones, of which just over 90% were seen once. Jointly, the top ten make up under 0.45% of the sample.

The source material was naive CD4+ T cells from PBMCs. The cell subset or site label for this specimen denotes: CD45RA+ positively selected. The sequence joins TRBV6-5 to TRBJ2-1, with TRBD2 as a weak D call on 6 bases. This clonotype originated in a man aged 18 to 30 in good health. Some clones in this sample may be carry-over from other donors' samples. The nucleotides are TGTGCCAGCAGTTACGGTGTTCCAGGGACTTACAATGAGCAGTTCTTC. This gives the protein CASSYGVPGTYNEQFF.